A selection of T cell receptor beta chains follows, all from one sample in a study of Ad26.COV2.S vaccination and SARS-CoV-2 variants. Sequencing was performed with immunoSEQ multiplex PCR; in TCRdb, only in-frame clones are kept and a portion is missing. The sample records approximately 350,000 clones, about four fifths being singletons. The sample here was peripheral blood, taken in a trial of Ad26.COV2.S vaccine versus placebo. These receptors came from a person aged 18 to 59 who received the Ad26.COV2.S COVID-19 vaccine or a placebo. CDR3s include the opening cysteine and the closing phenylalanine or tryptophan. Each record gives: D gene, clone size, J gene, V gene, CDR3 protein, CDR3 DNA. A D gene is named only where the DNA matches it firmly. Part of the rows lack a size; the others show once, few, many or a class for expanded clones.

d_gene: TRBD1
abundance: -
j_gene: TRBJ2-7
v_gene: TRBV18
CDR3aa: CASSPGTGFAYEQYF
CDR3nt: TGTGCCAGCTCACCCGGGACAGGATTTGCCTACGAGCAGTACTTC

d_gene: -
abundance: -
j_gene: TRBJ1-5
v_gene: TRBV7-6
CDR3aa: CASSPQGQPQHF
CDR3nt: TGTGCCAGCAGCCCACAGGGCCAGCCCCAGCATTTT

d_gene: TRBD1
abundance: -
j_gene: TRBJ2-7
v_gene: TRBV5-1
CDR3aa: CASRWTGSHEQYF
CDR3nt: TGCGCCAGCAGATGGACAGGATCCCACGAGCAGTACTTC

d_gene: -
abundance: -
j_gene: TRBJ2-7
v_gene: TRBV7-9
CDR3aa: CASSPLLALYEQYF
CDR3nt: TGTGCCAGCAGCCCCCTATTAGCGCTCTACGAGCAGTACTTC

d_gene: TRBD2
abundance: -
j_gene: TRBJ2-1
v_gene: TRBV14
CDR3aa: CASSLGTSGSSYNEQFF
CDR3nt: TGTGCCAGCAGCCTCGGGACTAGCGGGAGCTCCTACAATGAGCAGTTCTTC

d_gene: -
abundance: -
j_gene: TRBJ2-7
v_gene: TRBV19
CDR3aa: CASSSSGGYEQYF
CDR3nt: TGTGCCAGTAGTAGTTCCGGGGGCTACGAGCAGTACTTC

d_gene: TRBD1
abundance: -
j_gene: TRBJ1-3
v_gene: TRBV10-1
CDR3aa: CASSGTAGNTIYF
CDR3nt: TGCGCCAGCAGCGGGACAGCCGGAAACACCATATATTTT

d_gene: -
abundance: -
j_gene: TRBJ2-6
v_gene: TRBV18
CDR3aa: CASSPDSRFSGANVLTF
CDR3nt: TGTGCCAGCTCACCGGACAGTAGATTCTCTGGGGCCAACGTCCTGACTTTC

d_gene: -
abundance: -
j_gene: TRBJ1-5
v_gene: TRBV15
CDR3aa: CATKQGNQPQHF
CDR3nt: TGTGCCACCAAACAAGGGAATCAGCCCCAGCATTTT

d_gene: -
abundance: -
j_gene: TRBJ2-7
v_gene: TRBV4-3
CDR3aa: CASSQQEFHEQYF
CDR3nt: TGCGCCAGCAGCCAGCAGGAGTTCCACGAGCAGTACTTC

d_gene: -
abundance: few
j_gene: TRBJ1-5
v_gene: TRBV5-1
CDR3aa: CASSALGNQPQHF
CDR3nt: TGCGCCAGCAGCGCTCTAGGCAATCAGCCCCAGCATTTT

d_gene: TRBD2
abundance: -
j_gene: TRBJ2-1
v_gene: TRBV2
CDR3aa: CASRLAGNNEQFF
CDR3nt: TGTGCCAGCCGACTAGCGGGAAACAATGAGCAGTTCTTC

d_gene: -
abundance: -
j_gene: TRBJ1-5
v_gene: TRBV12-5
CDR3aa: CASGLPNNQPQHF
CDR3nt: TGTGCTAGTGGTTTGCCGAACAATCAGCCCCAGCATTTT

d_gene: -
abundance: -
j_gene: TRBJ1-1
v_gene: TRBV3-1/TRBV3-2
CDR3aa: CASSQVGRNTEAFF
CDR3nt: TGTGCCAGCAGCCAAGTCGGAAGGAACACTGAAGCTTTCTTT

d_gene: -
abundance: -
j_gene: TRBJ2-2
v_gene: TRBV5-1
CDR3aa: CASSLVWSLGTGELFF
CDR3nt: TGCGCCAGCAGCTTGGTTTGGAGTTTGGGCACCGGGGAGCTGTTTTTT

d_gene: -
abundance: -
j_gene: TRBJ2-5
v_gene: TRBV20-1
CDR3aa: CSASRGQETQYF
CDR3nt: TGCAGTGCTAGTCGGGGCCAAGAGACCCAGTACTTC

d_gene: -
abundance: -
j_gene: TRBJ2-7
v_gene: TRBV7-9
CDR3aa: CASSYGPSYEQYF
CDR3nt: TGTGCCAGCAGCTATGGACCCTCCTACGAGCAGTACTTC

d_gene: -
abundance: -
j_gene: TRBJ1-5
v_gene: TRBV2
CDR3aa: CASSEGAGSNQPQHF
CDR3nt: TGTGCCAGCAGTGAGGGGGCGGGGAGCAATCAGCCCCAGCATTTT

d_gene: -
abundance: -
j_gene: TRBJ1-5
v_gene: TRBV6-5
CDR3aa: CASRRGGNQPQHF
CDR3nt: TGTGCCAGCAGAAGGGGAGGCAATCAGCCCCAGCATTTT

d_gene: TRBD2
abundance: few
j_gene: TRBJ2-5
v_gene: TRBV5-4
CDR3aa: CASSPGTSGQETQYF
CDR3nt: TGTGCCAGCAGCCCGGGGACTAGCGGACAAGAGACCCAGTACTTC

d_gene: -
abundance: -
j_gene: TRBJ2-5
v_gene: TRBV14
CDR3aa: CASSQNLLGTQYF
CDR3nt: TGTGCCAGCAGCCAAAACCTCCTCGGGACCCAGTACTTC

d_gene: -
abundance: -
j_gene: TRBJ1-2
v_gene: TRBV4-2
CDR3aa: CASSQVAVGAVANYGYTF
CDR3nt: TGTGCCAGCAGCCAAGTCGCTGTAGGGGCGGTAGCTAACTATGGCTACACCTTC

d_gene: TRBD1
abundance: -
j_gene: TRBJ2-7
v_gene: TRBV11-3
CDR3aa: CASSTRGQAYEQYF
CDR3nt: TGTGCCAGCAGCACCCGAGGACAGGCGTACGAGCAGTACTTC

d_gene: TRBD2
abundance: -
j_gene: TRBJ2-7
v_gene: TRBV13
CDR3aa: CASSYAMSAGDGGAYEQYF
CDR3nt: TGTGCCAGCAGCTACGCAATGTCTGCGGGGGACGGGGGAGCCTACGAGCAGTACTTC

d_gene: -
abundance: -
j_gene: TRBJ1-2
v_gene: TRBV6-5
CDR3aa: CASRNGRGNYGYTF
CDR3nt: TGTGCCAGCAGAAATGGTCGGGGAAACTATGGCTACACCTTC

d_gene: -
abundance: -
j_gene: TRBJ1-6
v_gene: TRBV12-5
CDR3aa: CASGRWWAGKKFSPLHF
CDR3nt: TGTGCTAGTGGTCGTTGGTGGGCAGGGAAAAAATTTTCACCCCTCCACTTT

d_gene: -
abundance: few
j_gene: TRBJ1-4
v_gene: TRBV4-1
CDR3aa: CASSQEPPGKGLFF
CDR3nt: TGCGCCAGCAGCCAAGAACCGCCAGGGAAGGGGCTGTTTTTT

d_gene: -
abundance: -
j_gene: TRBJ2-7
v_gene: TRBV5-1
CDR3aa: CASPRVSYEQYF
CDR3nt: TGCGCCAGCCCTAGGGTCTCCTACGAGCAGTACTTC

d_gene: -
abundance: -
j_gene: TRBJ2-7
v_gene: TRBV6-5
CDR3aa: CASRPWSSYEQYF
CDR3nt: TGTGCGAGCAGGCCCTGGAGCTCCTACGAGCAGTACTTC

d_gene: -
abundance: -
j_gene: TRBJ1-2
v_gene: TRBV7-9
CDR3aa: CASSSHSPGNGVYGYTF
CDR3nt: TGTGCCAGCAGCTCACACTCTCCGGGTAACGGGGTATATGGCTACACCTTC

d_gene: TRBD2
abundance: -
j_gene: TRBJ2-5
v_gene: TRBV5-6
CDR3aa: CASSPGLAGGTQYF
CDR3nt: TGTGCCAGCAGCCCGGGACTAGCGGGGGGGACCCAGTACTTC

d_gene: -
abundance: -
j_gene: TRBJ2-7
v_gene: TRBV9
CDR3aa: CASSVGGRYEQYF
CDR3nt: TGTGCCAGCAGCGTTGGGGGAAGGTACGAGCAGTACTTC

d_gene: -
abundance: -
j_gene: TRBJ2-3
v_gene: TRBV18
CDR3aa: CASRWDSITDTQYF
CDR3nt: TGTGCCAGCCGCTGGGACTCGATTACAGATACGCAGTATTTT

d_gene: -
abundance: once
j_gene: TRBJ1-3
v_gene: TRBV4-2
CDR3aa: CASSPDPVSGNTIYF
CDR3nt: TGTGCCAGCAGCCCAGACCCGGTATCTGGAAACACCATATATTTT

d_gene: -
abundance: -
j_gene: TRBJ1-1
v_gene: TRBV10-3
CDR3aa: CAISGWESGGTEAFF
CDR3nt: TGTGCCATCAGTGGATGGGAGTCGGGGGGAACTGAAGCTTTCTTT

d_gene: TRBD1
abundance: -
j_gene: TRBJ2-1
v_gene: TRBV5-8
CDR3aa: CASNPTRDSFLTGVNEQFF
CDR3nt: TGTGCCAGCAACCCGACGAGGGACAGCTTTCTCACAGGGGTCAATGAGCAGTTCTTC

d_gene: -
abundance: few
j_gene: TRBJ1-2
v_gene: TRBV20-1
CDR3aa: CSASPRGGISYGYTF
CDR3nt: TGCAGTGCTAGTCCGCGAGGGGGGATATCCTATGGCTACACCTTC

d_gene: -
abundance: few
j_gene: TRBJ1-1
v_gene: TRBV29-1
CDR3aa: CSGDVGTYTEAFF
CDR3nt: TGCAGCGGGGACGTTGGCACTTACACTGAAGCTTTCTTT

d_gene: -
abundance: -
j_gene: TRBJ2-1
v_gene: TRBV29-1
CDR3aa: CSFQRGTNEQFF
CDR3nt: TGCAGCTTCCAGAGGGGCACAAATGAGCAGTTCTTC

d_gene: -
abundance: -
j_gene: TRBJ2-5
v_gene: TRBV18
CDR3aa: CASSPGTFSGETQYF
CDR3nt: TGTGCCAGCTCACCGGGGACCTTTTCGGGGGAGACCCAGTACTTC

d_gene: -
abundance: -
j_gene: TRBJ2-3
v_gene: TRBV11-2
CDR3aa: CASTAEGTDTQYF
CDR3nt: TGTGCCAGCACCGCCGAAGGCACAGATACGCAGTATTTT